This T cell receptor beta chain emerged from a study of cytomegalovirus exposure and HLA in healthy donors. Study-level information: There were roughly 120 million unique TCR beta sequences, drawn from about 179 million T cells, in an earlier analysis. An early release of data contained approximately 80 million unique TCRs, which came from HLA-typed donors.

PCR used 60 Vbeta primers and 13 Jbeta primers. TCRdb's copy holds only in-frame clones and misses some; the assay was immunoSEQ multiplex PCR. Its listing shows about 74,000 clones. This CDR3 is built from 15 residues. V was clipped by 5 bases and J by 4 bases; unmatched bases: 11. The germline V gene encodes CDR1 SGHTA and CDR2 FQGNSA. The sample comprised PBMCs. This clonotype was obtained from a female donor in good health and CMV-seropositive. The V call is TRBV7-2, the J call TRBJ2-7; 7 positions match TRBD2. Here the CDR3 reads CASSPEGLESYEQYF. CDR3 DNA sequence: TGTGCCAGCAGCCCAGAAGGACTAGAAAGTTACGAGCAGTACTTC.